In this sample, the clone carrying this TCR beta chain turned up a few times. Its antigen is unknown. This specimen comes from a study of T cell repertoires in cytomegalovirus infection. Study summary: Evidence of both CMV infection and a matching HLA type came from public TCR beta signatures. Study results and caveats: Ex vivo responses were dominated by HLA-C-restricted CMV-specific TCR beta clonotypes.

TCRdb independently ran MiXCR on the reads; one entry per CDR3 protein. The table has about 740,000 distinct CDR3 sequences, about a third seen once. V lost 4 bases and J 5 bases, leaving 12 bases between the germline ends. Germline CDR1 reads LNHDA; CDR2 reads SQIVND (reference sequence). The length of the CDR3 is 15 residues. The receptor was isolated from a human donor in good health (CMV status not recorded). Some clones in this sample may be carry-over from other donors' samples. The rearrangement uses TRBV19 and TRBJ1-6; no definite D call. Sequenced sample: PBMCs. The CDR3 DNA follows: TGTGCCAGTAGTACCGGGAGGCAGAATAATTCACCCCTCCACTTT. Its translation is CASSTGRQNNSPLHF.